The 32 T cell receptor beta chains below come from one sample, sequenced in a study of shared clonotypes between healthy human individuals. TCRdb's copy holds only in-frame clones and misses some; the assay was immunoSEQ multiplex PCR. The table shows about 680,000 clones, with around 92% occurring only once. Naive CD8 populations comprised CD45RO-negative cells positively selected for CCR7, excluding terminally differentiated effector memory CD45RA+ cells. Sequenced material: naive CD8+ T cells sorted from blood. All receptors come from a young man in good health.

This clone was detected once. The J gene is TRBJ2-1, the V gene TRBV4-3; 9 nucleotides line up with TRBD2. From germline, CDR1 is LGHNA and CDR2 YSLEER. The CDR3 is 14 amino acids. Germline trimming cut 3 bases from V and 6 bases from J; bases unmatched to any gene: 3. In nucleotides, the CDR3 is TGCGCCAGCAGCCAGACAGCGGGAGGCAATGAGCAGTTCTTC. This translates into CASSQTAGGNEQFF.

J is TRBJ2-3 and V is TRBV4-3; 10 bases align to TRBD2. V lost 4 bases and J lost 3; bases outside the gene matches: 13. Germline V CDR1 and CDR2: LGHNA, YSLEER. This CDR3 region has 18 residues. In DNA, the CDR3 is TGCGCCAGCAGCCTAGTATGGGCTAGCGGGAGTGTAACAGATACGCAGTATTTT. It codes for CASSLVWASGSVTDTQYF.

Remarks on this clone: Different DNA sequences within this sample yield the same CDR3. The chain links TRBV7-9 to TRBJ2-2, with TRBD1 identical over 10 bases. V lost 3 bases and J lost 4; bases outside the gene matches: 2. The CDR3 runs to 15 residues. Per the germline V gene, CDR1 is SEHNR and CDR2 is FQNEAQ (reference sequence). CDR3 bases: TGTGCCAGCAGCTTGGGACAGGGGAGCACCGGGGAGCTGTTTTTT. This translates into CASSLGQGSTGELFF.

CDR3 protein: CASSQGGVSEGYTF. CDR3 nucleotides: TGTGCCAGCAGCCAAGGTGGGGTATCGGAGGGCTACACCTTC. This chain links TRBV4-2 with TRBJ1-2; D ambiguous. CDR3 size: 14 residues. V dropped 1 base and J dropped 8 bases, with 14 bases sitting between them. From germline, CDR1 is LGHNA and CDR2 YNFKEQ.

V gene TRBV6-1 combines with J gene TRBJ2-7; 11 bases match TRBD1. The J segment lost 5 bases and the V segment lost 6 bases, leaving 9 bases of the junction unmatched. Germline-derived CDR1 and CDR2 are MNHNS and SASEGT. This CDR3 is built from 15 residues. The CDR3 nucleotides are TGTGCCAGCAGAGCCCCGGGACAGGGGGTTCACGAGCAGTACTTC. It encodes CASRAPGQGVHEQYF.

The rearrangement links TRBV25-1 to TRBJ2-2; 10 bases align to TRBD1. The CDR3 contains 16 residues. The V segment lost 7 bases and the J segment 1 base; nucleotides outside the gene matches: 6. Germline loops: CDR1 MGHDK, CDR2 SYGVNS. CDR3 coding DNA: TGTGCCAGCATTCGGACAGGGGGAAAGAACACCGGGGAGCTGTTTTTT. This codes for CASIRTGGKNTGELFF.

This clone showed up just a few times. The CDR3 loop reads CASTSGGGELFF. CDR3 nucleotides: TGTGCCAGCACAAGCGGGGGCGGGGAGCTGTTTTTT. V usage is TRBV6-5 and J usage is TRBJ2-2; 8 positions match TRBD2. The CDR3 length is 12 residues. After removal of 7 bases from V and 7 bases from J, the junction contained 2 bases not matched to a gene. CDR1 and CDR2 from the germline V gene are MNHEY and SVGAGI.

V is TRBV6-5 and J is TRBJ2-5, with 14 nucleotides matching TRBD2. Trimming at V came to 6 bases and at J to 4 bases, leaving 1 base not matched to a gene. The CDR3 runs 14 residues. Looked up from germline, CDR1 is MNHEY and CDR2 is SVGAGI. DNA for the CDR3: TGTGCCAGCAGCGGACTAGCGGGAGGAGAGACCCAGTACTTC. Protein sequence: CASSGLAGGETQYF.

Here the CDR3 DNA reads TGTGCCAGCAGCCCCCAAGGACTAGCGGGAGAGGATGGGGACACCGGGGAGCTGTTTTTT. Encoded protein: CASSPQGLAGEDGDTGELFF. The chain couples TRBV9 to TRBJ2-2; the match to TRBD2 covers 13 bases. J lost 3 bases, V lost 4 bases, and 15 bases had no gene match. CDR3 length equals 20 residues. Germline loops: CDR1 SGDLS, CDR2 YYNGEE.

The rearrangement joins TRBV5-3 to TRBJ1-5; D remains unclear. TRBV5-3 is placed among ORFs of uncertain function. CDR3 size: 17 residues. Trimming removed 1 base from V and 0 bases from J, with 14 bases in between. CDR3 nucleotides: TGTGCCAGAAGCTTGTCCGAAATAACTGGTAGCAATCAGCCCCAGCATTTT. This translates into CARSLSEITGSNQPQHF.

Only one count was recorded for this clone. The rearrangement joins TRBV30 to TRBJ2-7; D may match TRBD1 or TRBD2 (5 bases each). CDR1 GTSNPN and CDR2 SVGIG come from the germline V gene (reference sequence). The CDR3 runs 13 residues. Trimming cost V 0 bases and J 6 bases, with 12 bases left between them. CDR3 coding DNA: TGTGCCTGGAGTGTATGGGGTGGGGGCGAGCAGTACTTC. It translates to CAWSVWGGGEQYF.

This chain joins TRBV6-6 and TRBJ1-2, with D hard to call. The CDR3 has 12 amino acids. V was cut by 2 bases and J by 8 bases, with 9 bases left in between. The V gene's germline CDR1 is MNHNY and CDR2 SVGAGI (reference sequence). The CDR3 reads CASSYPPDGYTF. The CDR3 nucleotides are TGTGCCAGCAGTTACCCCCCTGACGGCTACACCTTC.

This chain joins TRBV27 and TRBJ2-3; a possible D gene is TRBD2 (5 bases). CDR1 and CDR2 (germline): MNHEY, SMNVEV (reference sequence). The germline V and J ends were trimmed by 2 bases and 2 bases, with 14 bases remaining between them. This CDR3 comprises 16 residues. This chain's CDR3 is CASSLGLSADTDTQYF. DNA for the CDR3: TGTGCCAGCAGTTTAGGACTTTCGGCTGACACAGATACGCAGTATTTT.

The gene calls are TRBV4-1 and TRBJ2-7; unclear D gene. The germline V gene encodes CDR1 MGHRA and CDR2 YSYEKL. The ends were cut back, 1 base at V and 5 bases at J, with 12 bases in the middle. CDR3 size: 14 residues. DNA of the CDR3: TGCGCCAGCAGCCAAGTGCCCCGGGTGGACGAGCAGTACTTC. It translates to CASSQVPRVDEQYF.

The V and J genes are TRBV2 and TRBJ2-7; D is undetermined. V lost 6 bases, J lost 2 bases, and 11 bases lay in between. This CDR3 region has 13 residues. Germline V CDR1 and CDR2: SNHLY, FYNNEI. In DNA form, the CDR3 reads TGTGCCAGCAGCCAAGGGTCCACCTACGAGCAGTACTTC. It translates to CASSQGSTYEQYF.

The chain recombines TRBV25-1 with TRBJ1-1, with D unresolved. Trimming removed 10 bases from V and 1 base from J, with 22 bases in between. The CDR3 has 16 amino acids. Germline loops: CDR1 MGHDK, CDR2 SYGVNS. The CDR3 region is CANPGPKECWNTEAFF. CDR3 DNA sequence: TGTGCCAATCCAGGCCCCAAGGAATGTTGGAACACTGAAGCTTTCTTT.

V is TRBV27 and J is TRBJ1-1, with 7 bases matching TRBD1. This CDR3 has 15 residues. CDR1 MNHEY and CDR2 SMNVEV come from the germline V gene (reference sequence). The V and J ends lost 4 bases and 1 base, in that order; junction bases with no gene match: 6. The chain's CDR3 is CASSSQGLPNTEAFF. The CDR3 DNA sequence: TGTGCCAGCAGTTCACAGGGGCTCCCGAACACTGAAGCTTTCTTT.

This clone was counted a few times. The J gene is TRBJ2-7, the V gene TRBV19; D is undetermined. Germline CDR1 LNHDA, CDR2 SQIVND (reference sequence). Trimming removed 1 base at V and 2 bases at J, with 24 bases between. There are 19 residues in the CDR3. CDR3 DNA: TGTGCCAGTAGTATAGTTGGCTCTGCCGGACCCGTCCCCGCCTACGAGCAGTACTTC. This encodes CASSIVGSAGPVPAYEQYF.

This chain connects TRBV6-6 to TRBJ2-2; no definite D call. Trimming took off 3 bases at V and 2 bases at J, with 4 bases between the two ends. The CDR3 is 13 residues long. CDR1 MNHNY and CDR2 SVGAGI come from the germline V gene (reference sequence). The CDR3 coding sequence is TGTGCCAGCAGTTATTCTAACACCGGGGAGCTGTTTTTT. Amino acid sequence: CASSYSNTGELFF.

This clone was detected once. The chain has TRBV6-1 and TRBJ2-4; 9 bases map to TRBD2. In germline, CDR1 is MNHNS, CDR2 SASEGT. V lost 5 bases, J lost 5 bases, and 1 base stayed unmatched. CDR3 length: 13 residues. CDR3 loop: CASSRLAENIQYF. CDR3 DNA: TGTGCCAGCAGTCGACTAGCGGAAAACATTCAGTACTTC.

V usage is TRBV9 and J usage is TRBJ2-7, with D uncertain. V was pared by 0 bases and J by 2 bases, with 9 bases between. This CDR3 region has 14 residues. CDR1 is SGDLS and CDR2 is YYNGEE in the germline V gene. CDR3 sequence: CASSVGQYPYEQYF. The DNA for the CDR3 is TGTGCCAGCAGCGTAGGGCAGTACCCCTACGAGCAGTACTTC.

The chain has TRBV15 and TRBJ1-4; 10 bases align to TRBD1. CDR1 is LNHNV and CDR2 is YYDKDF in the germline V gene (reference sequence). The CDR3 extends over 17 amino acids. V was clipped by 7 bases and J by 5 bases; unmatched bases: 13. Here the CDR3 reads CATMLSGQGWVNEKLFF. The DNA of the CDR3 is TGTGCCACCATGCTGTCGGGACAGGGGTGGGTAAATGAAAAACTGTTTTTT. The complete variable domain, with remaining parts taken from reference TRBV15 and TRBJ1-4, reads DAMVIQNPRYQVTQFGKPVTLSCSQTLNHNVMYWYQQKSSQAPKLLFHYYDKDFNNEADTPDNFQSRRPNTSFCFLDIRSPGLGDTAMYLCATMLSGQGWVNEKLFFGSGTQLSVL.

This clone has just a few counts. The CDR3 sequence: CASIRLAGGVAGELFF. CDR3 bases: TGTGCCAGTATTCGACTAGCGGGAGGGGTCGCCGGGGAGCTGTTTTTT. The J gene is TRBJ2-2, the V gene TRBV19, with 14 bases matching TRBD2. V trimming: 7 bases; J trimming: 6 bases; junction bases outside the gene matches: 7. The length of the CDR3 is 16 residues. Germline V gene data show CDR1 as LNHDA and CDR2 as SQIVND (reference sequence).

This chain uses TRBV9 with TRBJ1-2; D unresolved. The V gene lost 4 bases and the J gene lost 7 bases, with 8 bases spanning the gap. The CDR3 has 11 amino acids. Germline V lookup: CDR1 SGDLS, CDR2 YYNGEE. For the CDR3, the DNA is TGTGCCAGCAGCCACCGGGGTGGCTACACCTTC. Protein product: CASSHRGGYTF.

The rearrangement uses TRBV27 and TRBJ2-1; 7 positions match TRBD2. The CDR3 runs to 15 residues. Germline lookup yields CDR1 MNHEY and CDR2 SMNVEV (reference sequence). V trimming: 4 bases; J trimming: 3 bases; junction bases outside the gene matches: 6. In nucleotides, the CDR3 is TGTGCCAGCAGTTCGGGACTACGGGGCTACAATGAGCAGTTCTTC. Translating it yields CASSSGLRGYNEQFF.

In its sample, this clone was seen once. The chain employs TRBV11-2 and TRBJ2-7; 8 nucleotides agree with TRBD1. CDR3 length equals 14 residues. The V and J ends lost 5 bases and 5 bases, in that order; junction bases with no gene match: 8. CDR1 and CDR2 from the germline V gene are SGHAT and FQNNGV. The CDR3 DNA sequence: TGTGCCAGCAGCCACTGGGACAGGCTCCACGAGCAGTACTTC. Amino acids: CASSHWDRLHEQYF.

The chain carries TRBV9 and TRBJ2-3, with 8 bases that match TRBD2. The CDR3 extends over 15 amino acids. The V and J ends lost 2 bases and 5 bases, in that order; junction bases with no gene match: 7. Germline V gene sequence: CDR1 SGDLS, CDR2 YYNGEE. CDR3: CASSVSGRIVDTQYF. In DNA form, the CDR3 reads TGTGCCAGCAGCGTGAGCGGGAGAATTGTAGATACGCAGTATTTT.

This chain connects TRBV6-5 to TRBJ1-1; D is perhaps TRBD1 (5 bases). Trimming cost V 8 bases and J 5 bases, with 12 bases left between them. Looked up from germline, CDR1 is MNHEY and CDR2 is SVGAGI. The length of the CDR3 is 12 residues. CDR3 sequence reads: CASGGRRTEAFF. CDR3 DNA: TGTGCCAGCGGGGGAAGGAGGACTGAAGCTTTCTTT.

The gene calls are TRBV6-1 and TRBJ2-7, with 7 bases lining up with TRBD1. The trim removed 9 bases at V and 2 bases at J, leaving 7 bases unmatched. Germline V CDR1 and CDR2: MNHNS, SASEGT. CDR3 length equals 13 residues. CDR3 loop: CASQGDITYEQYF. DNA for the CDR3: TGTGCCAGTCAGGGGGACATTACCTACGAGCAGTACTTC.

The chain carries TRBV10-3 and TRBJ2-1, with unresolved D. This CDR3 has 10 residues. Germline V gene data show CDR1 as ENHRY and CDR2 as SYGVKD. V was cut by 9 bases and J by 6 bases, with 6 bases left in between. The CDR3 spells CAMGGNEQFF. Written as DNA, the CDR3 is TGTGCCATGGGTGGCAATGAGCAGTTCTTC.

The chain combines TRBV6-4 with TRBJ1-2; TRBD1 matches 7 bases. CDR3 length equals 11 residues. Germline trimming cut 6 bases from V and 6 bases from J; bases unmatched to any gene: 1. Germline assignment: CDR1 MRHNA and CDR2 SNTAGT. The CDR3 DNA follows: TGTGCCAGCAGAGGACAGGATGGCTACACCTTC. The encoded protein is CASRGQDGYTF.

The chain joins TRBV19 to TRBJ2-1; D call uncertain. V lost 4 bases to trimming and J lost 7 bases, with 8 bases between them. CDR1 is LNHDA and CDR2 is SQIVND in the germline V gene (reference sequence). The CDR3 totals 12 residues. The CDR3 coding sequence is TGTGCCAGTAGTACTTTGGGAAATGAGCAGTTCTTC. This sequence encodes CASSTLGNEQFF.